A single T cell receptor (beta chain) is shown here with its context. The antigen is not known. The data are from a study of cytomegalovirus exposure and HLA in healthy donors. Study overall: Earlier, 150 million to 200 million T cells were analyzed, and some 120 million unique TCR beta sequences were found among them. General observations from the study: Associated with cytomegalovirus, according to the listing, were around 160 TCR beta chains. Sequencing likely generated an artifact that appeared as a cluster of highly shared sequence variants.

Nominally healthy donors were sampled, though unrecorded immune exposures were likely. Primers included in the PCR were 60 Vbeta and 13 Jbeta primers. TCRdb's copy holds only in-frame clones and misses some; the assay was immunoSEQ multiplex PCR. The repertoire has 150,000 to 200,000 clones, roughly three quarters of them found once; the top ten carry 2% to 2.5%. The sequence derives from a woman under 40 in good health and CMV-seropositive. Sequencing was carried out using PBMCs.

The CDR3 coding sequence is TGTGCCAGCAGCTTGGAAGGGGCGCGGAACACCGGGGAGCTGTTTTTT. This gives the protein CASSLEGARNTGELFF. This chain links TRBV5-5 with TRBJ2-2; tentative D call: TRBD1 (5 bases). The CDR3 spans 16 residues. In germline, CDR1 is SGHKS, CDR2 YYEKEE (reference sequence). Trimming stripped 0 bases from V and 1 base from J, with 10 bases between.